This entry lists 12 T cell receptor delta chains sequenced from one sample in a study of γδ T cells in repeated Plasmodium falciparum infection. Flow sorting of PBMC yielded separate Vgamma9/Vdelta2+ and Vdelta2-negative gammadelta T cell populations for bulk repertoire analysis. TCRdb reran clone calling via CATT on the multiplex PCR reads. This table has around 50,000 delta-chain clones, roughly 1.6% appearing once. Sequencing was carried out using gamma-delta T cells from blood. The receptors come from a pool of human donors (malaria-infected and uninfected, not separated).

A word on this clone: A read error is possible here, since a much larger clone lies one base away. V gene TRDV1 combines with J gene TRDJ1, with D possibly TRDD3 on 6 matching bases. V shed 3 bases and J shed 3 bases, with 20 bases lying between them. The CDR3 spans 17 residues. The germline V gene encodes CDR1 TSWWSYY and CDR2 QGS. This CDR3 is CALGDYVGLGHADKLIF. The CDR3 bases are TGTGCTCTTGGGGACTACGTGGGGCTGGGGCACGCCGATAAACTCATCTTT.

Only a few counts were recorded for this clone. The protein TCRdb lists belongs to a much larger clone and differs from this DNA's translation at residue 11, which points to a read error; the protein shown is made from the DNA. V is TRDV2 and J is TRDJ1; 13 nucleotides line up with TRDD3. No J gene was available from TCRdb, and it was assigned here by a germline match of the DNA. Trimming cost V 4 bases and J 3 bases; bases outside gene matches: 7. The CDR3 is made up of 16 amino acids. Germline V gene sequence: CDR1 GEAIGNYY, CDR2 EKD. Here the CDR3 reads CACDSLGDTGADKLIF. CDR3 DNA: TGTGCCTGTGATTCACTGGGGGATACGGGAGCCGATAAACTCATCTTT.

On this clone itself: The protein given by TCRdb reflects a much larger clone and differs at residue 16 from this DNA's translation, likely from a read error; the protein shown is the DNA's translation. The chain recombines TRDV2 with TRDJ1, with D possibly matching TRDD3 (6 bases). No J segment appears in TCRdb, so it was assigned here by matching the sequence to germline. The CDR3 loop spans 19 amino acids. Germline V gene data show CDR1 as GEAIGNYY and CDR2 as EKD. The CDR3 nucleotides read TGTGCCTGTGATCCTCTTCAATCCGTTGGATACTTAAACACCGATAGACTCATCTTT. It specifies CACDPLQSVGYLNTDRLIF.

Turning to this clone: TCRdb lists the protein of a much larger clone for this DNA, which differs at residue 11, so this is likely a read error; the protein given here is translated from the DNA itself. J is TRDJ1 and V is TRDV3; D may be TRDD3 (5 bases). V lost 5 bases and J lost 1, with 32 bases in between. This CDR3 has 19 residues. CDR1 is TVYSNPD, CDR2 GDNSRS, per germline (reference sequence). The CDR3 sequence: CAIRAHSELCGSATDKLIF. The DNA of the CDR3 is TGTGCCATACGTGCTCATTCTGAATTGTGCGGAAGTGCCACCGATAAACTCATCTTT.

A remark on this clone: With a much larger clone just one base away, this may be a read error. At the DNA level, this CDR3 is encoded by other sequences in the same sample as well. V usage is TRDV1 and J usage is TRDJ1; TRDD3 agrees at 13 bases. Germline V gene data show CDR1 as TSWWSYY and CDR2 as QGS. V was clipped by 4 bases and J by 5 bases; unmatched bases: 31. This CDR3 comprises 24 residues. The CDR3 here is CALGGALYRALGDTRNGPTDKLIF. CDR3 in DNA: TGTGCTCTTGGGGGAGCCCTGTATCGGGCACTGGGGGATACGCGCAATGGACCCACTGATAAACTCATCTTT.

This clone was seen at least ten times. TCRdb lists the protein of a much larger clone for this DNA, which differs at residue 20, so this is likely a read error; the protein given here is translated from the DNA itself. This specimen includes other DNA sequences encoding the same CDR3. The J segment was not called; the V segment is TRDV1; the table's D call of TRDD3 was not tested on the DNA. The CDR3 is made up of 21 amino acids. Germline V gene sequence: CDR1 TSWWSYY, CDR2 QGS. The CDR3 DNA sequence: TGTGCTCTCCGCCGTCTAATCTGGGGGATACAGGGAGGCCAGTACACCGATAAACTCACCTTT. The encoded protein is CALRRLIWGIQGGQYTDKLTF.

About this clone: The translation of this DNA and the TCRdb protein of a much larger clone differ at residue 12, probably owing to a read error; the protein shown here is translated from the DNA. The rearrangement uses TRDV1 and TRDJ1, with 11 bases matching TRDD3. No J gene was available from TCRdb, and it was assigned here by a germline match of the DNA. Germline V gives CDR1 TSWWSYY, CDR2 QGS. Trimming cost V 4 bases and J 0 bases; bases outside gene matches: 7. The CDR3 loop spans 17 amino acids. The CDR3 DNA reads TGTGCTCTTGGGGGGCGACTGGGGGATAGTTACACCGATAAACTCATCTTT. Its translation: CALGGRLGDSYTDKLIF.

This clone was found many times. A much bigger clone sits one base away, suggesting this may be a read error. This chain uses TRDV1 with TRDJ1; 10 positions agree with TRDD3. The J gene, absent from TCRdb, was called here by matching the DNA to germline. The CDR3 loop spans 21 amino acids. CDR1 is TSWWSYY and CDR2 is QGS in the germline V gene. The CDR3 region is CALGKIGLNTLTGGCSDKLIF. The CDR3 DNA follows: TGTGCTCTTGGGAAAATTGGCCTAAATACCCTTACTGGGGGATGTTCCGACAAACTCATCTTT.

This clone was detected ten times or more. The chain uses TRDV2 and TRDJ1; D is possibly TRDD3 (6 bases). Here the J gene came from matching the DNA to germline, since TCRdb omits it. Germline loops: CDR1 GEAIGNYY, CDR2 EKD. This CDR3 region has 17 residues. V lost 1 base to trimming and J lost 1 base, with 18 bases between them. CDR3 in DNA: TGTGCCTGTGACACGATGCTCTTACTGGGAAGCACCGATAAACTCATCTTT. Translated: CACDTMLLLGSTDKLIF.

This clone was observed a handful of times. The protein TCRdb gives is from a much larger clone and does not agree with this DNA's translation at residue 4, likely a read error; the protein shown here comes from the DNA. This rearrangement joins TRDV1 to TRDJ1; 8 positions agree with TRDD3. No J gene is reported in TCRdb; it was inferred here by comparing the DNA with germline. This CDR3 has 16 amino acids. The V gene's germline CDR1 is TSWWSYY and CDR2 QGS. CDR3 in DNA: TGTGCTCTTAGGGAAGATCTTTTTCTGGGGGAAAATAAACTCATCTTT. Translation gives CALREDLFLGENKLIF.

This clone was seen at least ten times. The TCRdb record carries a much larger clone's protein, which differs from this DNA's translation at residue 16; a read error is the likely cause, and the protein listed here is the DNA translation. CDR3 nucleotides: TGTGCCTTTAGTGAGCCTTCCTACTTGCTGGGGGACCCTCCTATCGCCGATAAACTCATCTTT. Encoded protein: CAFSEPSYLLGDPPIADKLIF. V usage is TRDV3 and J usage is TRDJ1, with a weak D call TRDD2 (9 bases). CDR3 length equals 21 residues. The V gene lost 0 bases and the J gene lost 3 bases, with 35 bases spanning the gap. Looked up from germline, CDR1 is TVYSNPD and CDR2 is GDNSRS (reference sequence).

This clone showed up just a few times. At one boundary the junction diverges from the germline segment, which might be a read error. The gene calls are TRDV1 and TRDJ1, with TRDD3 matching 8 bases. The CDR3 sequence is 16 residues long. From germline, CDR1 is TSWWSYY and CDR2 QGS. CDR3 loop: CALGDRTGGYTDKLIF. CDR3 DNA sequence: TGTGCCCTTGGGGACCGGACTGGGGGGTACACCGATAAACTCATCTTT.